This section outlines one TCR beta chain sequence together with its context. Only in-frame clones appear in the TCRdb table, and some are missing; sequencing was by immunoSEQ multiplex PCR. The data contain about 70,000 clones, roughly 91% of them singletons. This sample was taken from a study of blood T cell repertoires in COVID-19. Germline CDR1 and CDR2: MNHNY and SVGAGI (reference sequence). Trimming took 7 bases from V and 6 from J, leaving 13 bases between them. The CDR3 length is 13 residues. Sequencing used peripheral blood. The chain has TRBV6-6 and TRBJ1-5, with D perhaps matching TRBD1 (5 bases). The source is a man aged 55 to 69 with acute or convalescent COVID-19. CDR3 sequence (DNA): TGTGCCAGCAAGGGCAGGGATAGTCAGCCCCAGCATTTT. Translation: CASKGRDSQPQHF.